What follows is one T cell receptor (beta chain) and its context. In the same sample, other DNA sequences code for this CDR3. This record belongs to a study of CD8+ T cells in alopecia areata. Sequencing relied on a cDNA template that was reverse transcribed from extracted RNA. Measured with immunoSEQ multiplex PCR; TCRdb has only the in-frame clones, and not every one. Among 110,000 to 150,000 clones listed, roughly 53% were seen once. The receptor was isolated from a human donor with alopecia areata. The sequencing here drew on CD4+ T cells sorted from blood, taken at week 0.

The CDR3 region is CASSPGGYEQYF. Here the CDR3 DNA reads TGTGCCAGCAGTCCCGGGGGCTACGAGCAGTACTTC. The chain joins TRBV6-6 to TRBJ2-7, with D perhaps TRBD2 (6 bases). This CDR3 has 12 residues. V shed 5 bases and J shed 3 bases, with 8 bases lying between them. From germline, CDR1 is MNHNY and CDR2 SVGAGI (reference sequence).